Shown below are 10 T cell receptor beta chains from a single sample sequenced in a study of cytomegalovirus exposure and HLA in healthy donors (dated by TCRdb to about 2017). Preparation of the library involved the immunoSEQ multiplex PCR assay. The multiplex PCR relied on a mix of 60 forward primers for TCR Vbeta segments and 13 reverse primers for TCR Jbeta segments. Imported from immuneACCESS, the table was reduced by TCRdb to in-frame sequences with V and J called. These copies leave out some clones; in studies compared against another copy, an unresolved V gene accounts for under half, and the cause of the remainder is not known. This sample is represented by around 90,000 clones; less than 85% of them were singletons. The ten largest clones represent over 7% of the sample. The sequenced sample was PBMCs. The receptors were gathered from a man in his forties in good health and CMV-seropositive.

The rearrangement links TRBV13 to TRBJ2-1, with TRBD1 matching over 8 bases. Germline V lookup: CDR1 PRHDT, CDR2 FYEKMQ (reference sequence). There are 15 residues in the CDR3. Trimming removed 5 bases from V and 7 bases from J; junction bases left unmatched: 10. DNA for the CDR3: TGTGCCAGCAGCCCGGGCCTGGACAGGGAGAATGAGCAGTTCTTC. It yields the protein CASSPGLDRENEQFF. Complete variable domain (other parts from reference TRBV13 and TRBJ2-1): AAGVIQSPRHLIKEKRETATLKCYPIPRHDTVYWYQQGPGQDPQFLISFYEKMQSDKGSIPDRFSAQQFSDYHSELNMSSLELGDSALYFCASSPGLDRENEQFFGPGTRLTVL.

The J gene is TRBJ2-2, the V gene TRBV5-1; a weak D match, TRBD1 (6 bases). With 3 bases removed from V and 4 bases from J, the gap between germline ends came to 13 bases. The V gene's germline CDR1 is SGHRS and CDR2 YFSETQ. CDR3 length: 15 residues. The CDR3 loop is CASSSGAEVTGELFF. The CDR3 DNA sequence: TGCGCCAGCAGCTCAGGGGCTGAGGTCACCGGGGAGCTGTTTTTT.

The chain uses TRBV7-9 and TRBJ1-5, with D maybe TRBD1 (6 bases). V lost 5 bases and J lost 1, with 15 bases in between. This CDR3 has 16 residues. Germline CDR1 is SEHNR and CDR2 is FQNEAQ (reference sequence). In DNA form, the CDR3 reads TGTGCCAGCAGCCCGGAAGGGGGTCGGAGCAATCAGCCCCAGCATTTT. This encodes CASSPEGGRSNQPQHF.

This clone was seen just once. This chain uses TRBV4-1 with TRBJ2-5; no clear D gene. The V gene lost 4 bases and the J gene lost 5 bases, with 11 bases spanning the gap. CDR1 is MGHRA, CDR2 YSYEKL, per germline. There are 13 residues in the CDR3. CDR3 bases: TGCGCCAGCAGCCTTCTTCGGTCCGAGACCCAGTACTTC. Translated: CASSLLRSETQYF.

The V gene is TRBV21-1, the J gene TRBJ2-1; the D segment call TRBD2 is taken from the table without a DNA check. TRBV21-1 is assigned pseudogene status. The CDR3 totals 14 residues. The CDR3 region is CASSKEKPYNEQFF. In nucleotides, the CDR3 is TGTGCCAGCAGCAAAGAGAAGCCCTACAATGAGCAGTTCTTC.

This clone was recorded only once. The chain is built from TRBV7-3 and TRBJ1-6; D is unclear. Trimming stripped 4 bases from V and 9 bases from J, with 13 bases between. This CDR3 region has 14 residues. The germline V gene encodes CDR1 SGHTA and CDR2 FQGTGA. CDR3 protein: CASSSNGFGSPLHF. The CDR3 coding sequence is TGTGCCAGCAGCTCCAACGGGTTCGGTTCACCCCTCCACTTT. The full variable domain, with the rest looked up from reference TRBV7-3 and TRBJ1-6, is GAGVSQTPSNKVTEKGKYVELRCDPISGHTALYWYRQSLGQGPEFLIYFQGTGAADDSGLPNDRFFAVRPEGSVSTLKIQRTERGDSAVYLCASSSNGFGSPLHFGNGTRLTVT.

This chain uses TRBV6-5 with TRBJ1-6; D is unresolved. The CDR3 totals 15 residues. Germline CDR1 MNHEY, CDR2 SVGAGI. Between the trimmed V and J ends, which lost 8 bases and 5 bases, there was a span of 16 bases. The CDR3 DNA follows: TGTGCCAGCGGATTTACGGGAGCTAATAATTCACCCCTCCACTTT. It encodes CASGFTGANNSPLHF.

CDR3 coding DNA: TGCGCCAGCAGTGAGTCGGTTGACAGCAGCCAAGAGACCCAGTACTTC. Its protein product is CASSESVDSSQETQYF. The chain couples TRBV10-1 to TRBJ2-5; TRBD1 is a possible D gene (5 bases). V lost 0 bases and J lost 1, with 12 bases in between. The CDR3 spans 16 residues. CDR1 and CDR2 (germline): WNHNN, SYGVQD (reference sequence).

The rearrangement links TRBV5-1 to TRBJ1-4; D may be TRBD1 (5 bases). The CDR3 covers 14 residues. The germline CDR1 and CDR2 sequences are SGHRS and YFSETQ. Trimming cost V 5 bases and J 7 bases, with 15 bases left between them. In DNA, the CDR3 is TGCGCCAGCAGGCGGGACGTAGGGATTGAAAAACTGTTTTTT. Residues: CASRRDVGIEKLFF.

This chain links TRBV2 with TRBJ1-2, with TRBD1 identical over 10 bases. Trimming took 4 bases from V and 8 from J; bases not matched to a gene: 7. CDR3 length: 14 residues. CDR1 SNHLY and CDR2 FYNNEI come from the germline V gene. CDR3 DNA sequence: TGTGCCAGCAGTGCTCTCGGGACAGGGGAGGGCTACACCTTC. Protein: CASSALGTGEGYTF.